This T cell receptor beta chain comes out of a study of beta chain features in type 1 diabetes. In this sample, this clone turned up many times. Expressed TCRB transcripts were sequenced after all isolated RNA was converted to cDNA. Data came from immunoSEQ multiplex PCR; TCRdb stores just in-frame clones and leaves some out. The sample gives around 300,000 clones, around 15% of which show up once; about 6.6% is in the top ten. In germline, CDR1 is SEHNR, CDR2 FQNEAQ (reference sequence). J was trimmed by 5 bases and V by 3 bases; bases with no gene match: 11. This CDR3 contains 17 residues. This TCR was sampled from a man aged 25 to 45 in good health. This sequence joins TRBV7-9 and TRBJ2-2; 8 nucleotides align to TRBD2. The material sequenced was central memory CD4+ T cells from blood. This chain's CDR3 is CASSLDAGTRLTGELFF. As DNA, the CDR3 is TGTGCCAGCAGCTTGGACGCCGGGACTAGACTTACCGGGGAGCTGTTTTTT.